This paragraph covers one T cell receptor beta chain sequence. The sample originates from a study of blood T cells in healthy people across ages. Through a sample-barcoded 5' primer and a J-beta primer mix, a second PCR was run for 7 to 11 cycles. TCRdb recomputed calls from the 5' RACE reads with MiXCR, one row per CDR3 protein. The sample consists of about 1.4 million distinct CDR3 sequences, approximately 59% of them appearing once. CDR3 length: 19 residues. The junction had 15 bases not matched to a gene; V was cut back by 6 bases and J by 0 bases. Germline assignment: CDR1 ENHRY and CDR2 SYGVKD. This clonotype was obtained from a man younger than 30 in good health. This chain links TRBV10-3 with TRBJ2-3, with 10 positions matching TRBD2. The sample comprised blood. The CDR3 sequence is CAIRKGLAGAHDSTDTQYF. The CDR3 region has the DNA TGTGCCATCAGGAAGGGGCTAGCGGGGGCCCACGATAGCACAGATACGCAGTATTTT.